These T cell receptor beta chains were read from a single sample in a study of T cell responses to AZD1222 COVID-19 vaccine. The data were produced by immunoSEQ multiplex PCR, yet TCRdb's version contains in-frame clones alone and is incomplete. The sample holds about 100,000 clones, around 87% seen once. Sequences were derived from peripheral blood, sampled on day 0 of AZD1222 vaccination. These TCRs come from an adult in good health. CDR3s include the opening cysteine and the closing phenylalanine or tryptophan. D genes are given only for firm matches. Not every row has a clone size; where given, it reads once, few, many or a size class.

j_call clone_size d_call v_call cdr3_aa cdr3_nt
TRBJ2-1 - - TRBV7-7 CASSRGPSASSYNEQFF TGTGCCAGCAGCCGAGGGCCTAGCGCTAGCTCCTACAATGAGCAGTTCTTC
TRBJ2-5 - - TRBV19 CASREAGKGGETQYF TGTGCCAGTAGAGAAGCGGGCAAGGGGGGGGAGACCCAGTACTTC
TRBJ1-1 - - TRBV5-5 CASSLRSRATDTEAFF TGTGCCAGCAGCTTGCGTTCTCGAGCTACGGACACTGAAGCTTTCTTT
TRBJ2-7 - TRBD1 TRBV2 CASIGQGAPKQYF TGTGCCAGCATAGGACAGGGGGCGCCGAAGCAGTACTTC
TRBJ2-7 once TRBD2 TRBV11-2 CASSLGLGDHEQYF TGTGCCAGCAGCTTGGGACTAGGAGACCACGAGCAGTACTTC
TRBJ2-3 few - TRBV5-5 CASSLLDGRTDTQYF TGTGCCAGCAGCCTACTCGACGGACGCACAGATACGCAGTATTTT
TRBJ1-1 - TRBD1 TRBV12-3/TRBV12-4 CASRLTGAIWAFF TGTGCCAGCAGGTTGACAGGGGCAATATGGGCTTTCTTT
TRBJ2-7 - TRBD1 TRBV25-1 CATGQATKNEQYF TGTGCCACCGGACAGGCCACTAAGAACGAGCAGTACTTC
TRBJ2-3 - - TRBV4-3 CASSQDPGTTSTDTQYF TGCGCCAGCAGCCAAGATCCTGGTACCACTAGCACAGATACGCAGTATTTT
TRBJ2-3 - - TRBV10-3 CAISEGLPLTDTQYF TGTGCCATCAGTGAAGGACTACCCCTCACAGATACGCAGTATTTT
TRBJ2-7 - - TRBV27 CASSFTQGGYEQYF TGTGCCAGCAGTTTTACCCAGGGGGGTTACGAGCAGTACTTC
TRBJ2-1 - TRBD2 TRBV5-1 CASSLAASGGAWDEQFF TGCGCCAGCAGCTTGGCCGCTAGCGGGGGGGCCTGGGATGAGCAGTTCTTC
TRBJ1-3 - - TRBV2 CASSEGGAGNTIYF TGTGCCAGCAGTGAAGGAGGGGCCGGAAACACCATATATTTT
TRBJ1-5 - - TRBV12-3/TRBV12-4 CASSLAVSGPQHF TGTGCCAGCAGTTTAGCGGTATCCGGGCCCCAGCATTTT
TRBJ1-1 - TRBD1 TRBV5-4 CASSLVPGGSPGTEAFF TGTGCCAGCAGCTTGGTCCCAGGGGGCTCACCGGGGACTGAAGCTTTCTTT
TRBJ2-1 once TRBD1 TRBV18 CASSPRAGTGTYNEQFF TGTGCCAGCTCACCGAGGGCTGGGACAGGGACCTACAATGAGCAGTTCTTC
TRBJ2-2 - - TRBV18 CASSPLQGGTGELFF TGTGCCAGCTCACCACTCCAGGGGGGAACCGGGGAGCTGTTTTTT
TRBJ2-7 once - TRBV27 CASSSAGYEQYF TGTGCCAGCAGTTCAGCGGGCTACGAGCAGTACTTC
TRBJ1-2 - - TRBV28 CASSLLLYGYTF TGTGCCAGCAGTTTACTACTCTATGGCTACACCTTC
TRBJ1-2 - - TRBV6-5 CASRNTGSLGGYTF TGTGCCAGCAGGAACACAGGTTCTCTAGGCGGCTACACCTTC
TRBJ2-7 - - TRBV6-6 CASRPGQTYEQYF TGTGCCAGCAGACCCGGACAGACCTACGAGCAGTACTTC
TRBJ1-2 once - TRBV11-1 CASSLTTANYGYTF TGTGCCAGCAGCTTGACGACAGCTAACTATGGCTACACCTTC
TRBJ1-3 - TRBD1 TRBV7-9 CASSLGQTGTGNTIYF TGTGCCAGCAGCTTAGGCCAGACAGGGACTGGAAACACCATATATTTT